A single sample gave rise to the 21 T cell receptor beta chains below, sequenced in a study of blood T cell dynamics during melanoma immunotherapy (dated by TCRdb to about 2020). The library was made by the immunoSEQ multiplex PCR assay. The source is immuneACCESS, and TCRdb retained only in-frame sequences with V and J called. Part of the clones is not carried over; for the studies checked, unresolved V genes explain less than half of this, and the remainder is unexplained. The sample includes approximately 9,500 clones, with 88% observed a single time. Jointly, the top ten make up about 9.5% of the sample. Reading the label with the study, this specimen's time point is: pre-treatment baseline. The material sequenced was blood, taken from a patient treated with checkpoint blockade. Receptor source: a human donor with melanoma.

This clone has just one count. The V and J genes are TRBV4-2 and TRBJ2-2, with D perhaps TRBD1 (5 bases). Germline V gene sequence: CDR1 LGHNA, CDR2 YNFKEQ. Trimming took off 1 base at V and 1 base at J, with 10 bases between the two ends. The CDR3 is 16 amino acids. The CDR3 here is CASSQGRVRNTGELFF. CDR3 nucleotides: TGTGCCAGCAGCCAAGGCAGGGTCCGGAACACCGGGGAGCTGTTTTTT.

This clone was detected only once. This chain links TRBV28 with TRBJ1-1; 8 positions match TRBD1. J was trimmed by 3 bases and V by 8 bases; bases with no gene match: 5. The CDR3 runs 13 residues. The germline V gene encodes CDR1 MDHEN and CDR2 SYDVKM. CDR3 protein: CASRGQGYTEAFF. CDR3 nucleotides: TGTGCCAGCCGCGGACAGGGTTACACTGAAGCTTTCTTT.

The V call is TRBV5-8, the J call TRBJ1-3; the D is unclear. The CDR3 covers 14 residues. The ends were cut back, 5 bases at V and 4 bases at J, with 13 bases in the middle. Germline assignment: CDR1 SGHTS and CDR2 YDEGEE. This chain's CDR3 is CASSRTGRGNTIYF. The CDR3, as DNA: TGTGCCAGCAGTCGGACGGGGAGAGGAAACACCATATATTTT.

V is TRBV14 and J is TRBJ2-2; D possibly corresponds to TRBD1 (6 bases). Germline V CDR1 and CDR2: SGHDN, FVKESK. This CDR3 is 16 amino acids long. Trimming shortened V by 4 bases and J by 2 bases, and 14 bases separated the two germline ends. In nucleotides, the CDR3 is TGTGCCAGCAGCCGCGCGACAGGTTCTAACACCGGGGAGCTGTTTTTT. Translating gives CASSRATGSNTGELFF.

J is TRBJ1-1 and V is TRBV15; tentative D call: TRBD1 (6 bases). Trimming took 3 bases from V and 8 from J, leaving 13 bases between them. Germline V CDR1 and CDR2: LNHNV, YYDKDF (reference sequence). The CDR3 loop spans 13 amino acids. DNA for the CDR3: TGTGCCACCAGCAGTGATGGACAGACAGAAGCTTTCTTT. Translation gives CATSSDGQTEAFF.

This chain uses TRBV9 with TRBJ1-3; no firm D call. This CDR3 region has 15 residues. The germline V gene has CDR1 SGDLS and CDR2 YYNGEE. The V gene lost 0 bases and the J gene lost 0 bases, with 7 bases spanning the gap. The CDR3 DNA sequence: TGTGCCAGCAGCGTAGGCCTGGGCTCTGGAAACACCATATATTTT. This sequence encodes CASSVGLGSGNTIYF.

For the CDR3, the DNA is TGTGCCAGCAGGGACTTCCAAGAGACCCAGTACTTC. This gives the protein CASRDFQETQYF. V gene TRBV11-2 combines with J gene TRBJ2-5; D is perhaps TRBD2 (5 bases). The CDR3 is made up of 12 amino acids. V lost 6 bases to trimming and J lost 1 base, with 6 bases between them. From germline, CDR1 is SGHAT and CDR2 FQNNGV.

This sequence joins TRBV9 and TRBJ1-3; a possible D gene is TRBD1 (6 bases). Germline CDR1 reads SGDLS; CDR2 reads YYNGEE. Trimming removed 1 base at V and 2 bases at J, with 10 bases between. This CDR3 spans 15 amino acids. CDR3 region: CASSVRGDTGNTIYF. The CDR3 bases are TGTGCCAGCAGCGTAAGGGGGGACACTGGAAACACCATATATTTT.

The sample holds a few counts of this clone. The chain uses TRBV7-9 and TRBJ1-1; a possible D gene is TRBD1 (5 bases). The CDR3 runs 15 residues. Trimming stripped 1 base from V and 2 bases from J, with 11 bases between. CDR1 and CDR2 (germline): SEHNR, FQNEAQ (reference sequence). DNA of the CDR3: TGTGCCAGCAGCTTAGACGGGCGGACAAACACTGAAGCTTTCTTT. Translated: CASSLDGRTNTEAFF. Combining the CDR3 with reference TRBV7-9 and TRBJ1-1 gives the whole variable domain DTGVSQNPRHKITKRGQNVTFRCDPISEHNRLYWYRQTLGQGPEFLTYFQNEAQLEKSRLLSDRFSAERPKGSFSTLEIQRTEQGDSAMYLCASSLDGRTNTEAFFGQGTRLTVV.

This sequence joins TRBV6-5 and TRBJ2-2; D gene uncertain. CDR1 and CDR2 from the germline V gene are MNHEY and SVGAGI. V dropped 2 bases and J dropped 2 bases, with 9 bases sitting between them. This CDR3 region has 15 residues. Written as DNA, the CDR3 is TGTGCCAGCAGTTACGCGAGACACAACACCGGGGAGCTGTTTTTT. Translation: CASSYARHNTGELFF.

The chain has TRBV11-2 and TRBJ2-7; D perhaps matches TRBD1 (6 bases). The CDR3 extends over 15 amino acids. V was trimmed by 3 bases and J by 0 bases, leaving 12 bases between them. Germline lookup yields CDR1 SGHAT and CDR2 FQNNGV. CDR3 DNA sequence: TGTGCCAGCAGCTTCATCCGGGACACCTCCTACGAGCAGTACTTC. Amino acid sequence: CASSFIRDTSYEQYF.

This rearrangement joins TRBV4-1 to TRBJ1-6; D remains ambiguous. The germline CDR1 and CDR2 sequences are MGHRA and YSYEKL. The V and J ends lost 2 bases and 5 bases respectively, with 10 bases between them. This CDR3 contains 15 residues. The CDR3 region is CASSQTGVNNSPLHF. The CDR3 DNA reads as TGCGCCAGCAGCCAAACTGGGGTAAATAATTCACCCCTCCACTTT.

The chain is built from TRBV19 and TRBJ2-1; 7 bases agree with TRBD1. With 5 bases clipped from V and 0 bases from J, the junction kept 4 bases outside the gene matches. There are 15 residues in the CDR3. The germline V gene has CDR1 LNHDA and CDR2 SQIVND (reference sequence). The CDR3 region is CASSVSGGSYNEQFF. CDR3 DNA: TGTGCCAGTAGTGTCTCAGGGGGCTCCTACAATGAGCAGTTCTTC.

The gene calls are TRBV5-5 and TRBJ1-2; D ambiguous. Trimming took off 1 base at V and 8 bases at J, with 15 bases between the two ends. The V gene's germline CDR1 is SGHKS and CDR2 YYEKEE (reference sequence). This CDR3 has 14 amino acids. The CDR3 reads CASSLSLAVGGYTF. The CDR3 DNA sequence: TGTGCCAGCAGCTTGAGCTTGGCAGTCGGCGGCTACACCTTC.

In DNA form, the CDR3 reads TGTGCCAGCAGCTTAGACCGCTCTGGGGCCAACGTCCTGACTTTC. Translated: CASSLDRSGANVLTF. The gene calls are TRBV11-2 and TRBJ2-6, with unresolved D. V lost 0 bases, J lost 0 bases, and 3 bases lay in between. CDR3 length: 15 amino acids. Germline lookup yields CDR1 SGHAT and CDR2 FQNNGV.

The rearrangement links TRBV2 to TRBJ1-5; 8 nucleotides agree with TRBD1. There are 14 residues in the CDR3. Germline trimming cut 2 bases from V and 8 bases from J; bases unmatched to any gene: 5. Germline CDR1 reads SNHLY; CDR2 reads FYNNEI. The CDR3 DNA sequence: TGTGCCAGCAGTGAACAGGGGGCAAGAAAGCCCCAGCATTTT. Residues: CASSEQGARKPQHF. Combining the CDR3 with reference TRBV2 and TRBJ1-5 gives the whole variable domain EPEVTQTPSHQVTQMGQEVILRCVPISNHLYFYWYRQILGQKVEFLVSFYNNEISEKSEIFDDQFSVERPDGSNFTLKIRSTKLEDSAMYFCASSEQGARKPQHFGDGTRLSIL.

The chain combines TRBV5-1 with TRBJ2-5; a weak D match, TRBD1 (5 bases). This CDR3 is built from 14 residues. With 4 bases removed from V and 1 base from J, the gap between germline ends came to 11 bases. CDR1 is SGHRS and CDR2 is YFSETQ in the germline V gene. The CDR3 loop reads CASSVAGAQETQYF. The CDR3 DNA follows: TGCGCCAGCAGCGTGGCTGGGGCCCAAGAGACCCAGTACTTC.

This clone was observed once. The rearrangement joins TRBV6-6 to TRBJ1-4, with D perhaps matching TRBD1 (6 bases). The length of the CDR3 is 13 residues. Germline V lookup: CDR1 MNHNY, CDR2 SVGAGI (reference sequence). V was trimmed by 6 bases and J by 8 bases, leaving 13 bases between them. This CDR3 reads CASSRGFWEKLFF. In DNA form, the CDR3 reads TGTGCCAGCAGCAGGGGTTTCTGGGAAAAACTGTTTTTT.

This clone has just a few counts. In the same sample, other DNA sequences code for this CDR3. The rearrangement uses TRBV19 and TRBJ1-5, with TRBD1 identical over 7 bases. V lost 5 bases to trimming and J lost 5 bases; unmatched junction nucleotides: 9. Looked up from germline, CDR1 is LNHDA and CDR2 is SQIVND (reference sequence). The CDR3 length is 15 residues. The CDR3 sequence is CASSPRQGGDQPQHF. The DNA for the CDR3 is TGTGCCAGTAGTCCCCGACAGGGAGGGGATCAGCCCCAGCATTTT.

V usage is TRBV10-3 and J usage is TRBJ2-5; maybe TRBD2 (5 bases). Trimming left V 0 bases short and J 6 bases short, with 11 bases between. CDR1 and CDR2 (germline): ENHRY, SYGVKD. This CDR3 region has 14 residues. The CDR3: CAISESYSAKTQYF. CDR3 DNA sequence: TGTGCCATCAGTGAGTCTTATAGCGCGAAGACCCAGTACTTC.

V usage is TRBV27 and J usage is TRBJ2-2; 15 bases agree with TRBD2. CDR1 MNHEY and CDR2 SMNVEV come from the germline V gene (reference sequence). The CDR3 loop spans 17 amino acids. V lost 5 bases to trimming and J lost 3 bases; unmatched junction nucleotides: 4. The CDR3 here is CASSGLAGGPHTGELFF. For the CDR3, the DNA is TGTGCCAGCAGTGGACTAGCGGGGGGGCCTCACACCGGGGAGCTGTTTTTT.